One and the same sample provided the 25 T cell receptor beta chains below, sequenced in a study of shared clonotypes between healthy human individuals. Assay: immunoSEQ multiplex PCR; the TCRdb copy retains only in-frame clones and omits some. Among about 2.5 million clones, roughly 90% were seen once, and the ten largest hold 0.3% to 0.4%. Sequenced material: naive CD4+ T cells from PBMCs. Subset: CD45RA+ positively selected. These receptors were taken from a man aged 18 to 35 in good health. Some clones in this sample may be carry-over from other donors' samples.

The chain combines TRBV9 with TRBJ1-1; 12 bases map to TRBD1. V lost 3 bases, J lost 5 bases, and 5 bases stayed unmatched. Looked up from germline, CDR1 is SGDLS and CDR2 is YYNGEE. CDR3 size: 15 residues. The CDR3, as DNA: TGTGCCAGCAGCGCGGGACAGGGGGCTTTTACTGAAGCTTTCTTT. Residues: CASSAGQGAFTEAFF.

V and J are TRBV28 and TRBJ2-4, with 9 bases aligning to TRBD1. The CDR3 extends over 15 amino acids. From germline, CDR1 is MDHEN and CDR2 SYDVKM. Trimming at V came to 7 bases and at J to 0 bases, leaving 4 bases not matched to a gene. The CDR3 region is CASTTGGAAKNIQYF. The CDR3 DNA reads as TGTGCCAGCACGACAGGGGGTGCAGCCAAAAACATTCAGTACTTC. The full variable domain, its missing parts supplied by reference TRBV28 and TRBJ2-4, is DVKVTQSSRYLVKRTGEKVFLECVQDMDHENMFWYRQDPGLGLRLIYFSYDVKMKEKGDIPEGYSVSREKKERFSLILESASTNQTSMYLCASTTGGAAKNIQYFGAGTRLSVL.

In DNA, the CDR3 is TGTGCCAGCAGCCCTTCAGGACAGGGAGAAGGTAGCGGGATCAAAAACATTCAGTACTTC. Translation: CASSPSGQGEGSGIKNIQYF. The V call is TRBV4-2, the J call TRBJ2-4, with D perhaps assigned TRBD1 or TRBD2 (8 bases each). Trimming took off 4 bases at V and 3 bases at J, with 28 bases between the two ends. Germline loops: CDR1 LGHNA, CDR2 YNFKEQ. The CDR3 totals 20 residues.

This chain joins TRBV7-9 and TRBJ2-1, with TRBD2 identical over 7 bases. The CDR3 consists of 13 residues. V dropped 7 bases and J dropped 4; count of bases not matched to a gene: 4. Looked up from germline, CDR1 is SEHNR and CDR2 is FQNEAQ (reference sequence). CDR3 sequence: CASTAGGYNEQFF. DNA for the CDR3: TGTGCCAGCACCGCCGGGGGGTACAATGAGCAGTTCTTC.

The rearrangement links TRBV4-2 to TRBJ1-3; no clear D. CDR3 length: 15 residues. V was clipped by 4 bases and J by 0 bases, with 10 bases between them. Germline V gene lookup returns CDR1 LGHNA and CDR2 YNFKEQ. The CDR3 region is CASSLARTSGNTIYF. CDR3 coding DNA: TGTGCCAGCAGCCTTGCTCGGACCTCTGGAAACACCATATATTTT.

This chain joins TRBV19 and TRBJ2-3; D remains ambiguous. Germline CDR1 reads LNHDA; CDR2 reads SQIVND (reference sequence). Trimming pared 7 bases from V and 3 bases from J, leaving 17 bases between. The CDR3 sequence is 15 residues long. The CDR3 DNA is TGTGCCAGTACCCTTACCCGGGCCGCGACAGATACGCAGTATTTT. This translates into CASTLTRAATDTQYF. The full variable domain, rest sourced from reference TRBV19 and TRBJ2-3, is DGGITQSPKYLFRKEGQNVTLSCEQNLNHDAMYWYRQDPGQGLRLIYYSQIVNDFQKGDIAEGYSVSREKKESFPLTVTSAQKNPTAFYLCASTLTRAATDTQYFGPGTRLTVL.

The rearrangement uses TRBV11-2 and TRBJ2-1; D could derive from TRBD1 or TRBD2 (5 bases each). Germline-derived CDR1 and CDR2 are SGHAT and FQNNGV. The CDR3 loop spans 13 amino acids. V lost 5 bases and J lost 10, with 15 bases in between. In nucleotides, the CDR3 is TGTGCCAGCAGCGGCCCTGGGGGATCCGAGCAGTTCTTC. It yields the protein CASSGPGGSEQFF.

The chain recombines TRBV27 with TRBJ1-4; 9 nucleotides line up with TRBD1. J lost 7 bases, V lost 8 bases, and 8 bases had no gene match. The germline V gene encodes CDR1 MNHEY and CDR2 SMNVEV (reference sequence). This CDR3 is 14 amino acids long. The CDR3 sequence: CASRRGTGREKLFF. As DNA, the CDR3 is TGTGCCAGCCGACGCGGGACAGGGCGTGAAAAACTGTTTTTT. The whole variable domain, remainder taken from reference TRBV27 and TRBJ1-4, is EAQVTQNPRYLITVTGKKLTVTCSQNMNHEYMSWYRQDPGLGLRQIYYSMNVEVTDKGDVPEGYKVSRKEKRNFPLILESPSPNQTSLYFCASRRGTGREKLFFGSGTQLSVL.

The rearrangement joins TRBV2 to TRBJ1-2; D perhaps matches TRBD1 (5 bases). CDR1 and CDR2 from the germline V gene are SNHLY and FYNNEI. This CDR3 is 14 amino acids long. The V gene lost 6 bases and the J gene lost 4 bases, with 15 bases spanning the gap. Here the CDR3 reads CASRPQGRSYGYTF. In nucleotides, the CDR3 is TGTGCCAGCAGGCCCCAGGGTAGGAGCTATGGCTACACCTTC.

This clone has only a few counts. The chain uses TRBV19 and TRBJ1-1; no definite D call. The CDR3 covers 11 residues. From germline, CDR1 is LNHDA and CDR2 SQIVND (reference sequence). Trimming pared 6 bases from V and 7 bases from J, leaving 9 bases between. CDR3 coding DNA: TGTGCCAGTAGCAACGCACTTGAAGCTTTCTTT. It specifies CASSNALEAFF.

This clone appeared once. The V call is TRBV21-1, the J call TRBJ2-7; the table's D call, TRBD2, has no DNA check behind it. TRBV21-1 is a pseudogene locus. This CDR3 is 17 amino acids long. CDR3 bases: TGTGCCAGCAGCAAGGTTGCGGCACCCGGGAGGGAATACGAGCAGTACTTC. This codes for CASSKVAAPGREYEQYF.

The V and J genes are TRBV11-2 and TRBJ2-3; a weak D match, TRBD2 (6 bases). This CDR3 is 16 amino acids long. Between the trimmed V and J ends, which lost 2 bases and 4 bases, there was a span of 16 bases. Germline V gives CDR1 SGHAT, CDR2 FQNNGV. The CDR3 reads CASSLLGGTIPDTQYF. The CDR3, as DNA: TGTGCCAGCAGCTTACTCGGGGGTACAATTCCAGATACGCAGTATTTT.

With respect to this clone: The same CDR3 can be traced to other DNA sequences in this sample. This rearrangement joins TRBV2 to TRBJ1-3, with no clear D. V lost 2 bases to trimming and J lost 2 bases, with 4 bases between them. CDR1 is SNHLY, CDR2 FYNNEI, per germline. This CDR3 contains 13 residues. CDR3 sequence (DNA): TGTGCCAGCAGTGAACAGACTGGAAACACCATATATTTT. Its translation: CASSEQTGNTIYF.

This chain joins TRBV6-6 and TRBJ2-7; D is unresolved. V was shortened by 6 bases and J by 2 bases, with 14 bases between the two germline ends. The CDR3 runs 14 residues. The germline gives CDR1 MNHNY, CDR2 SVGAGI (reference sequence). DNA for the CDR3: TGTGCCAGCAGACCCCCCGGCGGTACCTACGAGCAGTACTTC. This gives the protein CASRPPGGTYEQYF.

CDR3 in DNA: TGTGCCAGCAGTTATCGGACTAGCGGTCCCTACGAGCAGTACTTC. This sequence encodes CASSYRTSGPYEQYF. V is TRBV6-5 and J is TRBJ2-7; 10 bases fit TRBD2. Germline CDR1 is MNHEY and CDR2 is SVGAGI. The trim removed 3 bases at V and 2 bases at J, leaving 4 bases unmatched. The length of the CDR3 is 15 residues.

The rearrangement joins TRBV6-1 to TRBJ2-1; D might be TRBD2 (6 bases). Germline loops: CDR1 MNHNS, CDR2 SASEGT. The CDR3 extends over 14 amino acids. V lost 6 bases and J 5 bases, leaving 14 bases between the germline ends. CDR3 amino acids: CASSQKGLHNEQFF. The DNA of the CDR3 is TGTGCCAGCAGCCAAAAGGGACTTCACAATGAGCAGTTCTTC.

The CDR3 spells CASSPRTSGGYNEQFF. The DNA of the CDR3 is TGTGCCAGCAGCCCTAGGACTAGCGGGGGGTACAATGAGCAGTTCTTC. V gene TRBV28 combines with J gene TRBJ2-1; 14 bases are shared with TRBD2. Germline values: CDR1 MDHEN, CDR2 SYDVKM. The CDR3 length is 16 residues. After removal of 6 bases from V and 4 bases from J, the junction contained 5 bases not matched to a gene.

The V and J genes are TRBV12-5 and TRBJ2-1, with D maybe TRBD2 (6 bases). Trimming left V 0 bases short and J 9 bases short, with 18 bases between. Germline V gives CDR1 LGHNT, CDR2 FRNRAP. CDR3 length equals 16 residues. The CDR3: CASGLVGRGWNGEQFF. CDR3 sequence (DNA): TGTGCTAGTGGTTTGGTAGGTCGGGGGTGGAACGGTGAGCAGTTCTTC.

The V call is TRBV2, the J call TRBJ1-1; D may be TRBD1 (5 bases). This CDR3 has 14 residues. CDR1 is SNHLY and CDR2 is FYNNEI in the germline V gene. The V end lost 4 bases, the J end lost 2 bases, and 11 bases lay between the germline ends. As DNA, the CDR3 is TGTGCCAGCAGTGCAACAGGTCCCAACACTGAAGCTTTCTTT. Translating gives CASSATGPNTEAFF.

This chain connects TRBV2 to TRBJ2-7, with TRBD1 matching 8 bases. This CDR3 region has 16 residues. V shed 4 bases, J shed 0 bases, and the junction held 8 bases outside the gene matches. Germline V gene lookup returns CDR1 SNHLY and CDR2 FYNNEI. CDR3 DNA: TGTGCCAGCAGTGTACAGCAGGGGGCCTACTCCTACGAGCAGTACTTC. Protein product: CASSVQQGAYSYEQYF.

The chain joins TRBV2 to TRBJ1-2, with 7 nucleotides matching TRBD1. Looked up from germline, CDR1 is SNHLY and CDR2 is FYNNEI. The V and J ends lost 3 bases and 4 bases, in that order; junction bases with no gene match: 14. The CDR3 contains 17 residues. DNA for the CDR3: TGTGCCAGCAGTGATCTTCGCCCCGGACAGGCCGGCTATGGCTACACCTTC. This sequence encodes CASSDLRPGQAGYGYTF. Complete variable domain (other parts from reference TRBV2 and TRBJ1-2): EPEVTQTPSHQVTQMGQEVILRCVPISNHLYFYWYRQILGQKVEFLVSFYNNEISEKSEIFDDQFSVERPDGSNFTLKIRSTKLEDSAMYFCASSDLRPGQAGYGYTFGSGTRLTVV.

The chain carries TRBV6-6 and TRBJ1-2; D gene uncertain. Trimming shortened V by 4 bases and J by 8 bases, and 17 bases separated the two germline ends. This CDR3 spans 14 amino acids. Per germline, CDR1 MNHNY and CDR2 SVGAGI (reference sequence). The CDR3 reads CASSSDGDIKGYTF. Here the CDR3 DNA reads TGTGCCAGCAGTTCGGACGGGGATATAAAGGGCTACACCTTC.

The rearrangement uses TRBV6-5 and TRBJ1-2, with a weak D call TRBD1 (6 bases). Germline lookup yields CDR1 MNHEY and CDR2 SVGAGI. CDR3 length: 15 amino acids. The germline V and J ends were trimmed by 8 bases and 4 bases, with 20 bases remaining between them. CDR3 residues: CASHTPTGPFYGYTF. The CDR3 DNA is TGTGCCAGCCACACCCCGACAGGCCCCTTCTATGGCTACACCTTC.

The chain joins TRBV19 to TRBJ2-7; D is possibly TRBD1 (5 bases). Germline CDR1 reads LNHDA; CDR2 reads SQIVND (reference sequence). V was clipped by 1 base and J by 4 bases, with 11 bases between them. The CDR3 consists of 14 residues. The CDR3 nucleotides read TGTGCCAGTAGTATAGGCAGGGCAGTTTACGAGCAGTACTTC. Encoded protein: CASSIGRAVYEQYF.

This clone was seen once. The sample has other DNA sequences that encode this CDR3 too. DNA for the CDR3: TGCAGTGCCCGTCGCAATGAGCAGTTCTTC. This translates into CSARRNEQFF. This chain connects TRBV20-1 to TRBJ2-1; D remains ambiguous. Between the trimmed V and J ends, which lost 6 bases and 6 bases, there was a span of 6 bases. Germline values: CDR1 DFQATT, CDR2 SNEGSKA (reference sequence). The CDR3 consists of 10 residues.